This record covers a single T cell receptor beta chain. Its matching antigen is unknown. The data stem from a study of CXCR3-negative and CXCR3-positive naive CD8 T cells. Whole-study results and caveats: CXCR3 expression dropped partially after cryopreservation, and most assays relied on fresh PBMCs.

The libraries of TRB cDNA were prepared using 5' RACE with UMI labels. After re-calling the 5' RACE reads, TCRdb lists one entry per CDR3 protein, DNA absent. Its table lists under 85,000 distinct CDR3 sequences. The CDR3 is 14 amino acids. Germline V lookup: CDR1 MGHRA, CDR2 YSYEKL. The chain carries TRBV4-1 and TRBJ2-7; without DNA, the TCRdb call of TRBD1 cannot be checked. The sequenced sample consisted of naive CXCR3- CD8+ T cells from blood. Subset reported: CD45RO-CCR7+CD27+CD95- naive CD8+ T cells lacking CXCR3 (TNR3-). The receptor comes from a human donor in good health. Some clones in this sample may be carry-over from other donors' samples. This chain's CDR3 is CASSHAGEAYEQYF.